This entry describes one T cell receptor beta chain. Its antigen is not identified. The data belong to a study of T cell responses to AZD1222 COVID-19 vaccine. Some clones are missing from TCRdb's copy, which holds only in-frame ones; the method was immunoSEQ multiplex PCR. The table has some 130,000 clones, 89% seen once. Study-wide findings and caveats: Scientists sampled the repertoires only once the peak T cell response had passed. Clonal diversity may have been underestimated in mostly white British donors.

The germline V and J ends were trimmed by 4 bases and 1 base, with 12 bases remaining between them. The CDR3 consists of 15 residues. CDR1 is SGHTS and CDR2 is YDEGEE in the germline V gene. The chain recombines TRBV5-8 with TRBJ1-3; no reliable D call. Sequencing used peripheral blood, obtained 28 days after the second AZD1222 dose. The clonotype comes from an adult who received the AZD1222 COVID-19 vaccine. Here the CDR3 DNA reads TGTGCCAGCAGCCCGGACGGTAAATCTGGAAACACCATATATTTT. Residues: CASSPDGKSGNTIYF.